This passage covers 20 T cell receptor beta chains from one sample sequenced in a study of T cell clonotyping in hematopoietic cell transplantation. Sequencing used immunoSEQ multiplex PCR; TCRdb keeps in-frame clones, though not all of them. Among about 16,000 clones, less than 80% were seen once, and the ten largest hold approximately 12%. This specimen consisted of PBMCs, obtained 30 days after allogeneic stem cell transplant. The receptors come from a male patient in his fifties who had an allogeneic stem cell transplant from an unrelated donor, so T cells may come from the graft donor. Some clones in this sample may be carry-over from other donors' samples.

Points on this clone: A junction boundary mismatches the germline segment, possibly from a read error. This rearrangement joins TRBV2 to TRBJ1-6; D not resolved. Looked up from germline, CDR1 is SNHLY and CDR2 is FYNNEI. CDR3 length: 13 amino acids. The CDR3 DNA sequence: TGTGCCAGCCGTGAAGGGTTGAACTCACCCCTCCACTTT. Translated, it gives CASREGLNSPLHF.

V usage is TRBV29-1 and J usage is TRBJ2-3; 8 nucleotides match TRBD2. This CDR3 is 14 amino acids long. Trimming removed 4 bases from V and 0 bases from J; junction bases left unmatched: 3. Germline lookup yields CDR1 SQVTM and CDR2 ANQGSEA. CDR3 sequence reads: CSVVPSGSTDTQYF. The CDR3 DNA reads as TGCAGCGTTGTTCCTAGCGGGAGCACAGATACGCAGTATTTT.

This clone has a handful of counts. CDR3 bases: TGTGCCAGCACCCACGGGGCCTACCAAGAGACCCAGTACTTC. It yields the protein CASTHGAYQETQYF. This chain links TRBV14 with TRBJ2-5; D tentatively fits TRBD1 or TRBD2 (5 bases each). Germline CDR1 reads SGHDN; CDR2 reads FVKESK. CDR3 size: 14 residues. V was pared by 7 bases and J by 0 bases, with 12 bases between.

The sample holds a few counts of this clone. The genes are TRBV9 and TRBJ2-6; a possible D gene is TRBD2 (5 bases). The ends were cut back, 7 bases at V and 0 bases at J, with 14 bases in the middle. The CDR3 spans 16 residues. Germline assignment: CDR1 SGDLS and CDR2 YYNGEE. The CDR3 is CASLSGRASGANVLTF. In DNA, the CDR3 is TGTGCCAGCCTAAGCGGCAGAGCCTCTGGGGCCAACGTCCTGACTTTC.

This clone turned up a few times. DNA of the CDR3: TGCGCCAGCAGCCTCAGTGAGGACTATGGCTACACCTTC. Translating it yields CASSLSEDYGYTF. This rearrangement joins TRBV4-3 to TRBJ1-2; D is unclear. V was shortened by 4 bases and J by 3 bases, with 9 bases between the two germline ends. This CDR3 has 13 residues. Germline values: CDR1 LGHNA, CDR2 YSLEER.

V usage is TRBV30 and J usage is TRBJ1-2; 7 nucleotides match TRBD1. This CDR3 spans 15 amino acids. Germline loops: CDR1 GTSNPN, CDR2 SVGIG (reference sequence). V lost 2 bases to trimming and J lost 3 bases; unmatched junction nucleotides: 9. The CDR3 protein is CAWSPERGQYYGYTF. CDR3 coding DNA: TGTGCCTGGAGTCCGGAGAGGGGACAGTACTATGGCTACACCTTC.

The table lists this clone with a count of one. The CDR3 DNA reads TGTGCCTGGAGTGGGGGACAGGGAAGAGGAGAGACCCAGTACTTC. This gives the protein CAWSGGQGRGETQYF. The chain couples TRBV30 to TRBJ2-5; TRBD1 matches at 9 bases. The CDR3 consists of 15 residues. Trimming at V came to 1 base and at J to 4 bases, leaving 7 bases not matched to a gene. The germline V gene encodes CDR1 GTSNPN and CDR2 SVGIG (reference sequence). Looking up the rest from reference TRBV30 and TRBJ2-5 gives the full variable domain: SQTIHQWPATLVQPVGSPLSLECTVEGTSNPNLYWYRQAAGRGLQLLFYSVGIGQISSEVPQNLSASRPQDRQFILSSKKLLLSDSGFYLCAWSGGQGRGETQYFGPGTRLLVL.

The rearrangement uses TRBV9 and TRBJ1-1, with D maybe TRBD1 (6 bases). V gave up 3 bases and J gave up 5 bases, with 14 bases separating them. Germline CDR1 reads SGDLS; CDR2 reads YYNGEE. This CDR3 has 14 residues. CDR3 amino acids: CASSEGGERTEAFF. The CDR3 DNA reads as TGTGCCAGCAGCGAAGGGGGGGAAAGGACTGAAGCTTTCTTT.

The CDR3 region is CASSRGQAVGAETQYF. CDR3 in DNA: TGTGCCAGCAGCAGGGGGCAGGCGGTGGGGGCGGAGACCCAGTACTTC. The rearrangement links TRBV7-2 to TRBJ2-5, with TRBD1 matching over 7 bases. The CDR3 contains 16 residues. Germline assignment: CDR1 SGHTA and CDR2 FQGNSA. Trimming took 5 bases from V and 5 from J; bases not matched to a gene: 14.

This clone occurred a few times. V and J are TRBV19 and TRBJ1-5; D is uncertain. CDR1 is LNHDA, CDR2 SQIVND, per germline (reference sequence). This CDR3 contains 13 residues. Trimming stripped 7 bases from V and 4 bases from J, with 11 bases between. The CDR3, as DNA: TGTGCCAGTACCCCGACCGTAAATCAGCCCCAGCATTTT. Its protein is CASTPTVNQPQHF.

The rearrangement joins TRBV25-1 to TRBJ1-2; TRBD1 might be the D (5 bases). Per the germline V gene, CDR1 is MGHDK and CDR2 is SYGVNS. The V and J ends lost 10 bases and 4 bases respectively, with 10 bases between them. This CDR3 has 11 amino acids. The CDR3 nucleotides are TGTGCCACCTGGGGGGTCTATGGCTACACCTTC. It is translated as CATWGVYGYTF.

This clone was counted only a few times. J is TRBJ1-1 and V is TRBV6-5, with D perhaps matching TRBD1 (5 bases). CDR3 length: 14 residues. Deletions cut 8 bases from V and 1 base from J, with 14 bases between. Germline values: CDR1 MNHEY, CDR2 SVGAGI. The CDR3 region is CASWHRTTNTEAFF. In nucleotides, the CDR3 is TGTGCCAGCTGGCATCGGACAACGAACACTGAAGCTTTCTTT.

The V and J genes are TRBV25-1 and TRBJ1-1; no firm D call. Germline V gene sequence: CDR1 MGHDK, CDR2 SYGVNS. V lost 7 bases, J lost 7 bases, and 10 bases lay in between. The CDR3 is made up of 11 amino acids. The CDR3 bases are TGTGCCAGCAAGGTGGGGATTGAAGCTTTCTTT. Residues: CASKVGIEAFF.

The genes are TRBV20-1 and TRBJ2-5; no firm D call. Looked up from germline, CDR1 is DFQATT and CDR2 is SNEGSKA (reference sequence). This CDR3 spans 10 amino acids. V dropped 3 bases and J dropped 4 bases, with 3 bases sitting between them. The DNA of the CDR3 is TGCAGTGCTAGGCGAGAGACCCAGTACTTC. Encoded protein: CSARRETQYF.

The V and J genes are TRBV30 and TRBJ2-2, with D hard to call. V lost 3 bases and J lost 0, with 5 bases in between. CDR3 length: 13 residues. The germline V gene encodes CDR1 GTSNPN and CDR2 SVGIG (reference sequence). CDR3 DNA sequence: TGTGCCTGGAGAGGCACGAACACCGGGGAGCTGTTTTTT. Translating gives CAWRGTNTGELFF.

V gene TRBV1 combines with J gene TRBJ1-5. TRBV1 is labeled a pseudogene. The CDR3 is made up of 15 amino acids. CDR3 region: CTSSQGGRLNQPQHF. Written as DNA, the CDR3 is TGCACCAGCAGCCAAGGAGGCAGGCTCAATCAGCCCCAGCATTTT.

The genes are TRBV29-1 and TRBJ2-3; D unclear. Per the germline V gene, CDR1 is SQVTM and CDR2 is ANQGSEA. V shed 7 bases and J shed 1 base, with 9 bases lying between them. The CDR3 runs to 12 residues. CDR3: CSDAPGTDTQYF. CDR3 in DNA: TGCAGCGATGCTCCGGGCACAGATACGCAGTATTTT.

The chain links TRBV29-1 to TRBJ1-6, with D perhaps matching TRBD1 (6 bases). The V gene lost 6 bases and the J gene lost 10 bases, with 19 bases spanning the gap. Germline values: CDR1 SQVTM, CDR2 ANQGSEA. This CDR3 has 14 residues. CDR3 protein: CSVAQGVEGSPLHF. The DNA for the CDR3 is TGCAGCGTAGCACAGGGAGTAGAAGGGTCACCCCTCCACTTT.

This chain connects TRBV28 to TRBJ1-4; TRBD1 matches at 8 bases. The CDR3 is 16 amino acids. CDR1 is MDHEN and CDR2 is SYDVKM in the germline V gene. V dropped 6 bases and J dropped 0; count of bases not matched to a gene: 6. Here the CDR3 reads CASSRDRSTTNEKLFF. The DNA for the CDR3 is TGTGCCAGCAGCCGGGACAGGTCCACAACTAATGAAAAACTGTTTTTT. The full variable domain, rest sourced from reference TRBV28 and TRBJ1-4, is DVKVTQSSRYLVKRTGEKVFLECVQDMDHENMFWYRQDPGLGLRLIYFSYDVKMKEKGDIPEGYSVSREKKERFSLILESASTNQTSMYLCASSRDRSTTNEKLFFGSGTQLSVL.

This sequence joins TRBV29-1 and TRBJ1-2; the match to TRBD1 covers 10 bases. V shed 3 bases, J shed 5 bases, and the junction held 6 bases outside the gene matches. Germline V CDR1 and CDR2: SQVTM, ANQGSEA. This CDR3 contains 14 residues. CDR3 region: CSVDLDRGSYGYTF. The CDR3 DNA reads TGCAGCGTTGACCTGGACAGGGGGTCTTATGGCTACACCTTC.